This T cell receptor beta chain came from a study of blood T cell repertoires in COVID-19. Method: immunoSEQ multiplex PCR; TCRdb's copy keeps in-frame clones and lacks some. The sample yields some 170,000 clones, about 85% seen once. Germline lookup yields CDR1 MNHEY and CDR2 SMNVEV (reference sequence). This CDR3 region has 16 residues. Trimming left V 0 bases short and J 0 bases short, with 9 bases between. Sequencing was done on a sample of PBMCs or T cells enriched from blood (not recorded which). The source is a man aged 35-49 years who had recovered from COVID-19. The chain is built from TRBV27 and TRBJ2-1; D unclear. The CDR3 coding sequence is TGTGCCAGCAGTTTATCCGCCTCGAGCTCCTACAATGAGCAGTTCTTC. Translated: CASSLSASSSYNEQFF.